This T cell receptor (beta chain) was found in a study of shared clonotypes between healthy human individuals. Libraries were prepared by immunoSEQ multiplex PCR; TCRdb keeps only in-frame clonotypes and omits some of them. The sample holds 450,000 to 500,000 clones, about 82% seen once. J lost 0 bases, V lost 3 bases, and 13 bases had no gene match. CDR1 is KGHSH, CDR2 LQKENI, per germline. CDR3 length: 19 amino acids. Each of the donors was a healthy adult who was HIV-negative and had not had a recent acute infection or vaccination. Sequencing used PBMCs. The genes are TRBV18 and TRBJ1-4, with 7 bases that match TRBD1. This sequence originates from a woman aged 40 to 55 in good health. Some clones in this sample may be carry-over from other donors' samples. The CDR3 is CASSPPGQRLGATNEKLFF. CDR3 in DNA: TGTGCCAGCTCACCCCCGGGACAGAGGCTCGGGGCAACTAATGAAAAACTGTTTTTT.